This TCR beta chain originates from a study of early T cells in non-severe SARS-CoV-2 infection. Overall study: Chains were not paired, and sequencing was done on bulk RNA from unsorted whole blood.

The V gene's germline CDR1 is SGHAT and CDR2 FQNNGV. This CDR3 region has 16 residues. The V and J ends lost 5 bases and 9 bases, in that order; junction bases with no gene match: 10. Unique molecular identifiers tagged individual cDNA molecules. TCRdb analysed the 5' RACE reads with MiXCR anew, one entry per CDR3 protein. The sample yields about 84,000 distinct CDR3 sequences, 12% seen once. Study-wide points: Private and CD4 specificities were missed by VDJdb matching, which favored anti-spike CD8 responses.

This clonotype showed up many times. Antigen specificity is unknown. This receptor was obtained from an adult who was a healthcare worker with PCR-confirmed SARS-CoV-2 infection or an uninfected control (not recorded which). The chain recombines TRBV11-2 with TRBJ1-6, with 10 positions matching TRBD1. Sequences were obtained from whole blood. The chain's CDR3 is CASSPAWTGGGSPLHF. The CDR3, as DNA: TGTGCCAGCAGCCCCGCGTGGACAGGGGGTGGTTCACCCCTCCACTTT.